Sequencing of this T cell receptor beta chain was carried out in a study of immune cell composition in non-small cell lung cancer. Study findings and constraints: Around 75% of squamous and roughly 34% of adenocarcinoma cases had tumour-associated clones >0.5%.

Germline V gives CDR1 SGHTA, CDR2 FQGNSA. CDR3 length: 16 residues. Trimming cost V 3 bases and J 1 base, with 15 bases left between them. Profiled with immunoSEQ multiplex PCR; TCRdb holds only in-frame clones, not every one. Among a few thousand clones, 81% were seen once, and the ten largest hold under 5%. Worth noting for this clone: What it recognizes is unknown.

The TCR sequence derives from a human donor with non-small cell lung cancer. What was sequenced was lung tumor tissue. V is TRBV7-2 and J is TRBJ1-1, with D possibly being TRBD1 (5 bases). CDR3 residues: CASSFRVGQGNTEAFF. In DNA, the CDR3 is TGTGCCAGCAGCTTCAGGGTTGGGCAGGGGAACACTGAAGCTTTCTTT.